This T cell receptor (beta chain) is from a study of T cells in Graves' hyperthyroidism and ophthalmopathy. TCR beta CDR3 regions were amplified from RNA. The HTBI primer set was used in a first-round RT-PCR of the TCR CDR3. TCRdb called the multiplex PCR reads again in MiXCR, with one record for every CDR3 protein. The sample shows around 500,000 distinct CDR3 sequences, more than 15% of them seen only once. The study, taken as a whole, reports: Expanded thyroid clonotypes (above 0.001) were mostly also found in blood.

In the case of this clonotype: Its antigen is currently unknown.

The sequence came from a woman aged 30 to 39 with Graves' ophthalmopathy. Material: blood.

This chain's CDR3 is CASKYRHSYEQYF. CDR3 in DNA: TGTGCCAGCAAGTACAGGCACTCCTACGAGCAGTACTTC. The V call is TRBV6-1, the J call TRBJ2-7; TRBD1 might be the D (5 bases). This CDR3 is built from 13 residues. The germline gives CDR1 MNHNS, CDR2 SASEGT. V was cut by 7 bases and J by 0 bases, with 10 bases left in between.